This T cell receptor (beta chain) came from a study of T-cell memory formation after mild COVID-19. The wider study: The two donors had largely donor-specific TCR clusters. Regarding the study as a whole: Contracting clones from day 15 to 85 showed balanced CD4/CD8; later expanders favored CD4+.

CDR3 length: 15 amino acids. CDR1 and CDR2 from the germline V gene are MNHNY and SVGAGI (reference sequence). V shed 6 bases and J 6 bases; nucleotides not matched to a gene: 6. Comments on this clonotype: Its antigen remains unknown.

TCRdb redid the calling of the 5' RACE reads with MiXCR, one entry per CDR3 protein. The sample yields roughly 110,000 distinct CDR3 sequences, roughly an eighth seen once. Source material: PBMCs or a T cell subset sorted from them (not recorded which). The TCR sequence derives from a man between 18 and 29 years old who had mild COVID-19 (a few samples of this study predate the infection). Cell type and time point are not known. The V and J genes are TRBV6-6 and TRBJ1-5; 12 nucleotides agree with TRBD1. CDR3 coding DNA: TGTGCCAGCAGCATGGGACAGGGGGCTGGTCAGCCCCAGCATTTT. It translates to CASSMGQGAGQPQHF.